These 31 T cell receptor beta chains came from one sample sequenced in a study of technical replicates of blood from a handful of donors. Produced via immunoSEQ multiplex PCR; TCRdb's table is partial and in-frame only. The table shows tens of thousands of clones, with 85% to 95% occurring only once. The material sequenced was T cells isolated from PBMCs. The receptors stem from a human donor in good health.

The V call is TRBV5-1, the J call TRBJ2-5, with TRBD2 matching over 16 bases. With 5 bases clipped from V and 13 bases from J, the junction kept 11 bases outside the gene matches. This CDR3 comprises 15 residues. Germline-derived CDR1 and CDR2 are SGHRS and YFSETQ. CDR3 region: CASSSTGTSGRERYF. The CDR3 coding sequence is TGCGCCAGCAGTTCAACCGGGACTAGCGGGAGGGAGCGGTACTTC.

V gene TRBV28 combines with J gene TRBJ1-1; D is perhaps TRBD1 (6 bases). In germline, CDR1 is MDHEN, CDR2 SYDVKM. V gave up 2 bases and J gave up 1 base, with 14 bases separating them. The CDR3 has 16 residues. The CDR3 protein is CASSLSPRQENTEAFF. In nucleotides, the CDR3 is TGTGCCAGCAGTTTAAGCCCCAGACAGGAGAACACTGAAGCTTTCTTT.

This chain links TRBV14 with TRBJ2-1; 14 nucleotides line up with TRBD2. V lost 3 bases and J lost 9; bases outside the gene matches: 7. Germline V gene data show CDR1 as SGHDN and CDR2 as FVKESK. The CDR3 is 16 residues long. CDR3 sequence: CASSQTGLAGVFEQFF. In DNA, the CDR3 is TGTGCCAGCAGCCAGACGGGACTAGCGGGAGTATTTGAGCAGTTCTTC. Full variable domain (remainder filled in from reference TRBV14 and TRBJ2-1): EAGVTQFPSHSVIEKGQTVTLRCDPISGHDNLYWYRRVMGKEIKFLLHFVKESKQDESGMPNNRFLAERTGGTYSTLKVQPAELEDSGVYFCASSQTGLAGVFEQFFGPGTRLTVL.

V and J are TRBV7-8 and TRBJ2-7, with TRBD2 matching 11 bases. From germline, CDR1 is SGHVS and CDR2 FQNEAQ. Trimming cost V 2 bases and J 1 base; bases outside gene matches: 10. The CDR3 loop spans 18 amino acids. CDR3 nucleotide sequence: TGTGCCAGCAGCTTAACTAGCGGGAGAGGTCCCCCTTCCTACGAGCAGTACTTC. This codes for CASSLTSGRGPPSYEQYF.

CDR3 coding DNA: TGTGCCAGCAGTTTATTGGGTGGACTAGCACCCTACGTAAACACCGGGGAGCTGTTTTTT. Amino acids: CASSLLGGLAPYVNTGELFF. The chain employs TRBV27 and TRBJ2-2; 8 bases map to TRBD2. The CDR3 covers 20 residues. Germline V gene lookup returns CDR1 MNHEY and CDR2 SMNVEV (reference sequence). V gave up 1 base and J gave up 2 bases; unmatched junction bases: 15.

V usage is TRBV6-5 and J usage is TRBJ2-7; TRBD2 is a possible D gene (5 bases). Germline-derived CDR1 and CDR2 are MNHEY and SVGAGI. The CDR3 has 13 residues. V was cut by 2 bases and J by 3 bases, with 8 bases left in between. The CDR3 DNA reads as TGTGCCAGCAGTTACCGGACTTTCTACGAGCAGTACTTC. The encoded protein is CASSYRTFYEQYF.

This rearrangement joins TRBV10-2 to TRBJ1-2; TRBD1 matches at 7 bases. The V and J ends lost 6 bases and 3 bases, in that order; junction bases with no gene match: 13. The CDR3 loop spans 16 amino acids. CDR1 WSHSY and CDR2 SAAADI come from the germline V gene. This chain's CDR3 is CASSVTGIGGDYGYTF. In nucleotides, the CDR3 is TGCGCCAGCAGCGTGACAGGGATAGGGGGTGACTATGGCTACACCTTC.

The rearrangement joins TRBV5-8 to TRBJ2-7, with no clear D. V was shortened by 4 bases and J by 4 bases, with 21 bases between the two germline ends. CDR3 length equals 16 residues. The germline V gene encodes CDR1 SGHTS and CDR2 YDEGEE. The CDR3 region is CASSPLGVPARYEQYF. CDR3 DNA: TGTGCCAGCAGCCCCTTGGGCGTCCCAGCCCGTTACGAGCAGTACTTC. Complete variable domain (other parts from reference TRBV5-8 and TRBJ2-7): EAGVTQSPTHLIKTRGQQATLRCSPISGHTSVYWYQQALGLGLQFLLWYDEGEERNRGNFPPRFSGRQFPNYSSELNVNALELEDSALYLCASSPLGVPARYEQYFGPGTRLTVT.

This clone was seen more than once but under ten times. The V and J genes are TRBV5-1 and TRBJ2-7, with D unresolved. The V gene lost 4 bases and the J gene lost 1 base, with 9 bases spanning the gap. Germline lookup yields CDR1 SGHRS and CDR2 YFSETQ. This CDR3 spans 13 amino acids. The CDR3 region has the DNA TGCGCCAGCAGCATAGCTTTTTCCTACGAGCAGTACTTC. Its translation is CASSIAFSYEQYF.

The J gene is TRBJ2-7, the V gene TRBV1; the tabulated D call, TRBD2, remains unverified against the DNA. TRBV1 is a recognized pseudogene. The CDR3 consists of 17 residues. The CDR3 sequence: CTRKIRVLATATYEQYF. The CDR3 DNA sequence: TGCACCAGAAAAATCCGCGTACTAGCGACTGCCACGTACGAGCAGTACTTC.

The V and J genes are TRBV18 and TRBJ2-3, with 11 bases aligning to TRBD2. Per germline, CDR1 KGHSH and CDR2 LQKENI. There are 16 residues in the CDR3. Trimming removed 3 bases from V and 3 bases from J; junction bases left unmatched: 5. The CDR3 region is CASSPLTSGTTDTQYF. CDR3 bases: TGTGCCAGCTCACCCCTGACTAGCGGGACTACAGATACGCAGTATTTT.

The gene calls are TRBV25-1 and TRBJ1-2; D is unresolved. This CDR3 region has 13 residues. V dropped 3 bases and J dropped 1 base, with 6 bases sitting between them. The germline V gene has CDR1 MGHDK and CDR2 SYGVNS. As DNA, the CDR3 is TGTGCCAGCAGTGATCGGGGTAACTATGGCTACACCTTC. It specifies CASSDRGNYGYTF.

The chain uses TRBV5-1 and TRBJ1-1, with 9 bases lining up with TRBD1. The germline V gene encodes CDR1 SGHRS and CDR2 YFSETQ. The CDR3 runs to 18 residues. After removal of 0 bases from V and 2 bases from J, the junction contained 11 bases not matched to a gene. The CDR3 spells CASSLGPYRGQGNTEAFF. Written as DNA, the CDR3 is TGCGCCAGCAGCTTGGGCCCCTACAGGGGGCAGGGAAACACTGAAGCTTTCTTT.

The V call is TRBV29-1, the J call TRBJ2-5; D perhaps matches TRBD1 (5 bases). Germline assignment: CDR1 SQVTM and CDR2 ANQGSEA. This CDR3 contains 13 residues. Trimming removed 3 bases at V and 2 bases at J, with 10 bases between. As DNA, the CDR3 is TGCAGCGTTGACCAGGGCCGGCAAGAGACCCAGTACTTC. This gives the protein CSVDQGRQETQYF. Drawing the rest from reference TRBV29-1 and TRBJ2-5, the complete variable domain is SAVISQKPSRDICQRGTSLTIQCQVDSQVTMMFWYRQQPGQSLTLIATANQGSEATYESGFVIDKFPISRPNLTFSTLTVSNMSPEDSSIYLCSVDQGRQETQYFGPGTRLLVL.

The chain recombines TRBV27 with TRBJ2-3; D unresolved. This CDR3 region has 13 residues. In germline, CDR1 is MNHEY, CDR2 SMNVEV (reference sequence). Between the trimmed V and J ends, which lost 3 bases and 4 bases, there was a span of 8 bases. The CDR3 reads CASSFGQADTQYF. CDR3 nucleotide sequence: TGTGCCAGCAGTTTTGGGCAGGCAGATACGCAGTATTTT.

The genes are TRBV6-1 and TRBJ2-1; 10 positions agree with TRBD2. The CDR3 loop spans 16 amino acids. Germline V CDR1 and CDR2: MNHNS, SASEGT. Trimming cost V 1 base and J 4 bases; bases outside gene matches: 4. CDR3 bases: TGTGCCAGCAGTGAAGATCCAGCGGGAGGGTACAATGAGCAGTTCTTC. Encoded protein: CASSEDPAGGYNEQFF.

The chain employs TRBV27 and TRBJ1-1; possible D gene TRBD1, 5 bases. Germline V gives CDR1 MNHEY, CDR2 SMNVEV (reference sequence). The V and J ends lost 5 bases and 5 bases respectively, with 30 bases between them. The CDR3 has 19 residues. CDR3 nucleotides: TGTGCCAGCAGTCCCCTAGGGAGGACACCGCGAGCTGAGGTGACTGAAGCTTTCTTT. Its translation: CASSPLGRTPRAEVTEAFF.

The chain couples TRBV28 to TRBJ2-2, with a possible D match to TRBD2 (5 bases). The germline V and J ends were trimmed by 5 bases and 7 bases, with 11 bases remaining between them. CDR1 MDHEN and CDR2 SYDVKM come from the germline V gene. The CDR3 totals 13 residues. The CDR3 spells CASSAGRRGELFF. CDR3 DNA: TGTGCCAGCAGTGCGGGCCGCCGCGGGGAGCTGTTTTTT.

This chain uses TRBV7-6 with TRBJ1-4; 8 bases are shared with TRBD1. Per germline, CDR1 SGHVS and CDR2 FNYEAQ. The CDR3 runs 14 residues. V lost 4 bases, J lost 9 bases, and 7 bases stayed unmatched. The CDR3 DNA follows: TGTGCCAGCAGCTCCGACAGGGGAAGTCAAAAACTGTTTTTT. It is translated as CASSSDRGSQKLFF.

A single count supports this clone. This sequence joins TRBV5-1 and TRBJ1-1; D is unresolved. Germline V gene sequence: CDR1 SGHRS, CDR2 YFSETQ. Trimming removed 2 bases from V and 3 bases from J, with 8 bases in between. This CDR3 comprises 13 residues. The CDR3 loop reads CASSFAGDTEAFF. In DNA, the CDR3 is TGCGCCAGCAGCTTTGCCGGGGACACTGAAGCTTTCTTT. The full variable domain, completed using reference TRBV5-1 and TRBJ1-1, is KAGVTQTPRYLIKTRGQQVTLSCSPISGHRSVSWYQQTPGQGLQFLFEYFSETQRNKGNFPGRFSGRQFSNSRSEMNVSTLELGDSALYLCASSFAGDTEAFFGQGTRLTVV.

The chain employs TRBV30 and TRBJ2-1; TRBD1 matches at 7 bases. Germline trimming cut 1 base from V and 0 bases from J; bases unmatched to any gene: 3. The CDR3 runs to 15 residues. Germline CDR1 and CDR2: GTSNPN and SVGIG (reference sequence). CDR3 sequence reads: CAWSAYRGSYNEQFF. The CDR3 bases are TGTGCCTGGAGTGCCTACAGGGGCTCCTACAATGAGCAGTTCTTC.

Only a few counts were recorded for this clone. J is TRBJ1-2 and V is TRBV9; D unclear. The V end lost 4 bases, the J end lost 8 bases, and 9 bases lay between the germline ends. CDR3 size: 11 residues. Germline assignment: CDR1 SGDLS and CDR2 YYNGEE. CDR3 amino acids: CASSSNGGYTF. CDR3 bases: TGTGCCAGCAGCTCTAACGGGGGCTACACCTTC. Complete variable domain (other parts from reference TRBV9 and TRBJ1-2): DSGVTQTPKHLITATGQRVTLRCSPRSGDLSVYWYQQSLDQGLQFLIQYYNGEERAKGNILERFSAQQFPDLHSELNLSSLELGDSALYFCASSSNGGYTFGSGTRLTVV.

This rearrangement joins TRBV4-1 to TRBJ1-2, with D maybe TRBD1 (5 bases). The germline V gene encodes CDR1 MGHRA and CDR2 YSYEKL. The V end lost 3 bases, the J end lost 4 bases, and 15 bases lay between the germline ends. The CDR3 has 15 residues. CDR3 sequence: CASSHRDSEVYGYTF. DNA of the CDR3: TGCGCCAGCAGCCACCGGGACTCTGAGGTCTATGGCTACACCTTC.

The J gene is TRBJ2-4, the V gene TRBV11-2, with D perhaps matching TRBD1 (6 bases). The CDR3 covers 14 residues. V was shortened by 5 bases and J by 7 bases, with 15 bases between the two germline ends. Germline values: CDR1 SGHAT, CDR2 FQNNGV. The CDR3 bases are TGTGCCAGCAGCCAGACGGGCAGGGGTAACATTCAGTACTTC. Protein: CASSQTGRGNIQYF.

The V call is TRBV9, the J call TRBJ1-1; TRBD1 matches at 9 bases. This CDR3 spans 14 amino acids. CDR1 is SGDLS, CDR2 YYNGEE, per germline. V dropped 3 bases and J dropped 8; count of bases not matched to a gene: 8. This chain's CDR3 is CASSAGRGTGEAFF. CDR3 nucleotide sequence: TGTGCCAGCAGCGCTGGACGCGGGACAGGGGAAGCTTTCTTT.

The V and J genes are TRBV6-5 and TRBJ2-3; tentative D call: TRBD2 (6 bases). Trimming took off 6 bases at V and 3 bases at J, with 16 bases between the two ends. The CDR3 is 15 residues long. Germline assignment: CDR1 MNHEY and CDR2 SVGAGI. The CDR3 loop is CASSGRRAGTDTQYF. CDR3 in DNA: TGTGCCAGCAGCGGCAGGAGGGCCGGGACAGATACGCAGTATTTT.

The chain has TRBV19 and TRBJ2-3; 9 positions match TRBD1. The V gene's germline CDR1 is LNHDA and CDR2 SQIVND (reference sequence). The trim removed 4 bases at V and 6 bases at J, leaving 8 bases unmatched. The CDR3 is 15 residues long. CDR3 bases: TGTGCCAGTAGTACGACAGGGGGTCTTTTTGATACGCAGTATTTT. Encoded protein: CASSTTGGLFDTQYF.

A word on this clone: The sample contains more than one DNA sequence encoding this CDR3. The chain combines TRBV10-1 with TRBJ2-5; tentative D call: TRBD2 (5 bases). Germline V lookup: CDR1 WNHNN, CDR2 SYGVQD (reference sequence). The CDR3 is made up of 13 amino acids. V lost 3 bases and J lost 8, with 13 bases in between. This chain's CDR3 is CASSEISGGTQYF. The CDR3 nucleotides read TGCGCCAGCAGTGAAATCTCAGGAGGAACCCAGTACTTC.

This sequence joins TRBV5-8 and TRBJ1-2; TRBD1 aligns across 8 bases. From germline, CDR1 is SGHTS and CDR2 YDEGEE. The CDR3 loop spans 16 amino acids. The ends lost 4 bases at V and 4 bases at J; junction bases unmatched: 12. The CDR3 reads CASSERPGGAAYGYTF. CDR3 DNA: TGTGCCAGCAGCGAGAGGCCAGGGGGCGCAGCCTATGGCTACACCTTC. Together with reference TRBV5-8 and TRBJ1-2, the CDR3 gives the full variable domain: EAGVTQSPTHLIKTRGQQATLRCSPISGHTSVYWYQQALGLGLQFLLWYDEGEERNRGNFPPRFSGRQFPNYSSELNVNALELEDSALYLCASSERPGGAAYGYTFGSGTRLTVV.

V and J are TRBV12-2 and TRBJ1-2. TRBV12-2 is marked as a pseudogene. The CDR3 is 18 residues long. CDR3 nucleotides: TGTGCAAGTCGCCACTGGTTCTTACCTGCCCACCGAGCCTATGGCTACACCTTC. It is translated as CASRHWFLPAHRAYGYTF.

The chain has TRBV6-1 and TRBJ2-7, with 9 bases identical to TRBD1. After removal of 6 bases from V and 5 bases from J, the junction contained 11 bases not matched to a gene. CDR1 and CDR2 from the germline V gene are MNHNS and SASEGT. The CDR3 is made up of 15 amino acids. CDR3 coding DNA: TGTGCCAGCAGCGATGTGGGGACAGGGAAGGACGAGCAGTACTTC. Amino acid sequence: CASSDVGTGKDEQYF.